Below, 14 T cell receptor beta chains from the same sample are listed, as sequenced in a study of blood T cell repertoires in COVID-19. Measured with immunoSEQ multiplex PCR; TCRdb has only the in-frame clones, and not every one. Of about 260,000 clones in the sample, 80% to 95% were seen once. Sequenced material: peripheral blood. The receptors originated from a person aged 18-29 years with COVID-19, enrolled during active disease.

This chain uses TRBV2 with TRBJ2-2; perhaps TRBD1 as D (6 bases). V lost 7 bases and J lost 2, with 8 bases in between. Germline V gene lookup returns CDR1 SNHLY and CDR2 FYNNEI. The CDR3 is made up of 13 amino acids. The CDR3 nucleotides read TGTGCCAGCAAGACAGGAAACACCGGGGAGCTGTTTTTT. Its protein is CASKTGNTGELFF.

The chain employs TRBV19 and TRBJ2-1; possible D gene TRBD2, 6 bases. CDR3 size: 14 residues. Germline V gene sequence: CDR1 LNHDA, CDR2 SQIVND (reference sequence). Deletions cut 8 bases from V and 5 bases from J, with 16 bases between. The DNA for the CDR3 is TGTGCCAGTCATAGACTAGGGATCGACAATGAGCAGTTCTTC. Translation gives CASHRLGIDNEQFF.

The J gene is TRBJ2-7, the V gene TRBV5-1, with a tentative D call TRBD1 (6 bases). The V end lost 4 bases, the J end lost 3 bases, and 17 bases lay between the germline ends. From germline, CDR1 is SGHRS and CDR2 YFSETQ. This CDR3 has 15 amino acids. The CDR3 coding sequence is TGCGCCAGCAGCGGGGGACCGGACAGACACTACGAGCAGTACTTC. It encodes CASSGGPDRHYEQYF.

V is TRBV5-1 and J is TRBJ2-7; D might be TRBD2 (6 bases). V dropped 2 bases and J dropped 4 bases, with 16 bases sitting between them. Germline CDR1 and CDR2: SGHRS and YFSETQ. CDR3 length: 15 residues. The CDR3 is CASSFLAEREYEQYF. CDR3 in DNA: TGCGCCAGCAGCTTTTTAGCGGAGAGGGAATACGAGCAGTACTTC.

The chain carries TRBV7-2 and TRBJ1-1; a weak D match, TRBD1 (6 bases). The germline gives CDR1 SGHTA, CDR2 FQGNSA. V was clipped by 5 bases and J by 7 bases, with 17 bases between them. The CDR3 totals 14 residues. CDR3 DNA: TGTGCCAGCAGCAAATACAGGGACGGTGGTGAAGCTTTCTTT. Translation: CASSKYRDGGEAFF.

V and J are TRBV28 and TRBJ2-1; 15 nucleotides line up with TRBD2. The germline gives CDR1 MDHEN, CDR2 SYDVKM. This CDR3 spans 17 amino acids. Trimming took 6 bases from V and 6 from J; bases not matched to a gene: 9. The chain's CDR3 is CASSPPMGLAGGNEQFF. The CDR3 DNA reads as TGTGCCAGCAGCCCCCCAATGGGACTAGCGGGAGGCAATGAGCAGTTCTTC.

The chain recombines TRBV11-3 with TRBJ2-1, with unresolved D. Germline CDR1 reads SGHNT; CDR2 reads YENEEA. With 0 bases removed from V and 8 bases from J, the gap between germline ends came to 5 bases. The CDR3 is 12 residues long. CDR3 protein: CASSLDGDEQFF. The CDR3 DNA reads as TGTGCCAGCAGCTTAGATGGAGATGAGCAGTTCTTC. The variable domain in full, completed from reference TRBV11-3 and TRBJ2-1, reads EAGVVQSPRYKIIEKKQPVAFWCNPISGHNTLYWYLQNLGQGPELLIRYENEEAVDDSQLPKDRFSAERLKGVDSTLKIQPAELGDSAVYLCASSLDGDEQFFGPGTRLTVL.

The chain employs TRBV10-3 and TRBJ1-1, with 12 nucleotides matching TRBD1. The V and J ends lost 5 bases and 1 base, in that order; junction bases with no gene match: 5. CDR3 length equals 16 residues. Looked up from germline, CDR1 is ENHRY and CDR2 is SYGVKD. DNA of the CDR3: TGTGCCATCAGTCCGGGACAGGGGGCTGGGAACACTGAAGCTTTCTTT. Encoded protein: CAISPGQGAGNTEAFF.

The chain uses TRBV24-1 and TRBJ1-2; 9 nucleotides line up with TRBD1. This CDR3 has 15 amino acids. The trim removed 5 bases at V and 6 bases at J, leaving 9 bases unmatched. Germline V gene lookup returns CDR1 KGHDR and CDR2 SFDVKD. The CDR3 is CATSGTGELNNGYTF. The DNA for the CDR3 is TGTGCCACCAGTGGGACAGGGGAATTGAACAATGGCTACACCTTC.

The CDR3 protein is CASSVQGATEAFF. The CDR3 DNA reads as TGTGCCAGCAGTGTTCAGGGGGCGACTGAAGCTTTCTTT. The chain joins TRBV27 to TRBJ1-1; 8 bases agree with TRBD1. The germline V gene encodes CDR1 MNHEY and CDR2 SMNVEV (reference sequence). The CDR3 contains 13 residues. The V gene end was trimmed by 5 bases and the J gene end by 5 bases; junction bases not matched to a gene: 4.

The CDR3 nucleotides read TGTGCCAGCAGTCTCCAAGAGGGAGTAGATGACTATGGCTACACCTTC. This codes for CASSLQEGVDDYGYTF. V is TRBV25-1 and J is TRBJ1-2; no reliable D call. Germline lookup yields CDR1 MGHDK and CDR2 SYGVNS. V dropped 5 bases and J dropped 3 bases, with 19 bases sitting between them. This CDR3 has 16 amino acids.

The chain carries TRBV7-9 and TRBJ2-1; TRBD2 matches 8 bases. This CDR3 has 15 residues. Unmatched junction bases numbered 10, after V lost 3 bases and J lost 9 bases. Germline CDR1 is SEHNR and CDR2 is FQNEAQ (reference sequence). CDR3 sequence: CASSFLAGGRGEQFF. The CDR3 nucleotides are TGTGCCAGCAGCTTTCTGGCGGGAGGCCGCGGTGAGCAGTTCTTC.

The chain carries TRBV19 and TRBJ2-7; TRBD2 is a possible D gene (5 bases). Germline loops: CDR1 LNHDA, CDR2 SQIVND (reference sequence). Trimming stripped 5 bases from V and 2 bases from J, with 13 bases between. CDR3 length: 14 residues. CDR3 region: CASSAGAVTYEQYF. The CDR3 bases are TGTGCCAGTAGTGCAGGAGCGGTTACCTACGAGCAGTACTTC.

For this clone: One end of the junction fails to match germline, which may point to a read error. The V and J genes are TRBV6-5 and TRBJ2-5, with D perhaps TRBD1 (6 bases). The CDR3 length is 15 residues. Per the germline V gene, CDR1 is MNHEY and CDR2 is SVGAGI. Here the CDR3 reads CAIRTNRALQETQYF. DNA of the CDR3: TGTGCCATCCGGACCAACAGGGCCCTCCAAGAGACTCAGTACTTC.